This T cell receptor (beta chain) derives from a study of blood T cell repertoires in COVID-19. Study as a whole: The cDNA or gDNA used as material had been derived from T cells, B-cell-depleted T cells, or PBMCs.

This table comes from immunoSEQ multiplex PCR, and its TCRdb copy is limited to in-frame clones, with some not included. The sample has roughly 300,000 clones, less than 90% seen once. Germline-derived CDR1 and CDR2 are SQVTM and ANQGSEA. CDR3 length: 12 amino acids. The V gene lost 5 bases and the J gene lost 8 bases, with 15 bases spanning the gap. The clonotype originates from a woman aged 25 to 45 with COVID-19, enrolled during active disease. This chain joins TRBV29-1 and TRBJ1-2; D possibly corresponds to TRBD1 (6 bases). The sample consisted of peripheral blood. In DNA form, the CDR3 reads TGCAGCGTTCAGGGCGGCCAGGGGGGCTACACCTTC. Residues: CSVQGGQGGYTF.